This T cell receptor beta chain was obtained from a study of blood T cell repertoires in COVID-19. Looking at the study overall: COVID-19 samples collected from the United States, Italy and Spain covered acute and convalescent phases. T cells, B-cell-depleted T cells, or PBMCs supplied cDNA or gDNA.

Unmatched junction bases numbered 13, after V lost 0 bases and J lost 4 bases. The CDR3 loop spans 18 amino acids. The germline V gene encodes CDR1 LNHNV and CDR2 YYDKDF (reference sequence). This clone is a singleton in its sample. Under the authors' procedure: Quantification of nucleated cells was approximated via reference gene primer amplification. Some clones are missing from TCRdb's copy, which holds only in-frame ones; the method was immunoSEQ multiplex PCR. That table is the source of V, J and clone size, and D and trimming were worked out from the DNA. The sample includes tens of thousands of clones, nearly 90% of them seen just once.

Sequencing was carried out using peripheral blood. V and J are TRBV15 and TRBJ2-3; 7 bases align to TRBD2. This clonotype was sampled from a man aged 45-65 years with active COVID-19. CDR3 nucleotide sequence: TGTGCCACCAGCAGAGATTTAGAAGGCGGGGGTGCTGCAGATACGCAGTATTTT. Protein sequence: CATSRDLEGGGAADTQYF.